This T cell receptor (beta chain) was observed in a study of identifying expanded T cells in peripheral blood (dated by TCRdb to the late 2010s). Study-level background: Four technical replicates, made by sequencing separate aliquots from the same pool of genomic DNA, were compared pairwise. General conclusions and limits of the study: For all healthy donors, the variance in clone template counts between approximately 2-week samples rose significantly as total template count increased. The authors expected that biological variance in healthy repertoires might rise further over much longer intervals, such as months to years. The binomial model flagged approximately 1.3 differentially abundant clones between technical replicates but about 16 over roughly 2 weeks and under 25 over around four weeks. Across all healthy-donor time intervals, the beta-binomial model significantly cut both the number of clones called differentially abundant and the false-positive rate.

This clone was seen a single time. No antigen is known for it. Per-base qualities were not stored, and no clone one base away is much larger. During the collection period, no infections or other immune events were recorded for the healthy donors. Blood repertoires from healthy donors were used as a training cohort for calibrating time-dependent variance in a beta-binomial model of differential abundance of T-cell clones. The training cohort comprised roughly ten healthy donors, 3 female and 7 male. The donors were between roughly 29 and 70 years old, with an average age of about 45 years. Whole blood was collected from each healthy donor at three time points spaced about 14 days apart and obtained from a commercial supplier. For immunosequencing, genomic DNA was extracted from whole blood that had not been sorted. CDR1 and CDR2, looked up from the germline V gene (reference sequence), are MNHEY and SMNVEV. Trimmed from V: 5 bases; trimmed from J: 7 bases; junction bases lacking a gene match: 10. The CDR3 goes from the cysteine to the phenylalanine over 15 residues. Only the CDR3 DNA is retained, 45 bases long and in frame from the first base.

TCRbeta CDR3 regions were profiled with the immunoSEQ Assay using bias-controlled multiplex PCR amplification of genomic DNA. The authors' pipeline ran thus. The absolute abundance of each unique TCRbeta CDR3 region was quantified after sequences were collapsed and filtered. Differential abundance was assessed using a binomial (Fisher-equivalent) model and a beta-binomial model in which time-dependent variance fitted from healthy donors was added. Clones with fewer than 5 combined templates were removed, and differential abundance was called for clones with a Benjamini-Hochberg FDR below 0.01. The form v = (b*log(k)+a)^2 was used to model beta-binomial variance as a function of total template count across the two samples. TCRdb re-hosts the immuneACCESS table, in-frame sequences only. Its copies lack some clones; in the studies checked, an unresolved V gene accounts for under half of them, and the cause for the rest is not known. Clone size and V and J calls were adopted from that table, with D and trimming inferred from the DNA. The sample profile shows some 130,000 clones; 75% to 90% of them were found once. Of the sample, 7.5% to 9% is held by the ten largest clones.

The chain uses TRBV27 and TRBJ2-1, with 8 central nucleotides matching TRBD2. Material for sequencing was blood. This receptor was taken from a person aged 18 to 70 in good health. The CDR3 region reads CASSPLSGGRNEQFF. The nucleotides are TGTGCCAGCAGTCCTTTGAGCGGGGGTAGAAATGAGCAGTTCTTC.